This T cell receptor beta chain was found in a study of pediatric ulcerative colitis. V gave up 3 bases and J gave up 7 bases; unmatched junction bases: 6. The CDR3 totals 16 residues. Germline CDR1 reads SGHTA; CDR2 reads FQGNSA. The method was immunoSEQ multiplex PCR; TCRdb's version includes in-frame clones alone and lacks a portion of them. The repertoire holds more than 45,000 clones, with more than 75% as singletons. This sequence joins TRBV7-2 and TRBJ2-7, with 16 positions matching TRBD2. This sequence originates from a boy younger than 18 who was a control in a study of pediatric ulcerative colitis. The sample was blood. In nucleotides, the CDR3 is TGTGCCAGCAGCTTTGGGACTAGCGGGGGGGCAGGAGAGCAGTACTTC. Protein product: CASSFGTSGGAGEQYF.